This entry concerns a single T cell receptor beta chain. The data derive from a study of blood T cell repertoires in COVID-19. Germline V gene data show CDR1 as SGHRS and CDR2 as YFSETQ. Trimming at V came to 2 bases and at J to 2 bases, leaving 4 bases not matched to a gene. CDR3 length equals 15 residues. Sequenced by immunoSEQ multiplex PCR; TCRdb stores in-frame clones only, minus some. Here the sample spans about 120,000 clones, around four fifths being singletons. Sequenced material: peripheral blood. V is TRBV5-1 and J is TRBJ2-7; 10 bases align to TRBD2. The clonotype was recovered from a man aged 25 to 40 with acute or convalescent COVID-19. In DNA form, the CDR3 reads TGCGCCAGCAGCTTCTCTAGCGGGGGAGCCTACGAGCAGTACTTC. Translation: CASSFSSGGAYEQYF.